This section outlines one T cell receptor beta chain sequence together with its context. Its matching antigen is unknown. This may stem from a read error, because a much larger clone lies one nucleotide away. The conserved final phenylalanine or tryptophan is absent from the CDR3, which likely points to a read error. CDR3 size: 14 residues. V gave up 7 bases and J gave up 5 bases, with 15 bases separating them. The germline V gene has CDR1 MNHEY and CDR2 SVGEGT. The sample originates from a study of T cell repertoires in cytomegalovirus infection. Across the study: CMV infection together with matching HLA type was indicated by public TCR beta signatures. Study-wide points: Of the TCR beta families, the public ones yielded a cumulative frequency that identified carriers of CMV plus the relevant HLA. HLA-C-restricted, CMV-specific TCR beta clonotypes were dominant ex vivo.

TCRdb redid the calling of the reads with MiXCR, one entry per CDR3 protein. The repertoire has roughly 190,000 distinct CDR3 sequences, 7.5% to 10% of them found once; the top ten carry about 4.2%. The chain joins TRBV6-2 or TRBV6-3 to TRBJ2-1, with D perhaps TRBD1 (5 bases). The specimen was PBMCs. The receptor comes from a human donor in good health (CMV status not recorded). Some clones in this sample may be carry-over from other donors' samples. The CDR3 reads CASKIRDRNNEQFI. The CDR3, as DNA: TGTGCCAGCAAGATTCGTGACAGAAACAATGAGCAGTTCATC.